This T cell receptor beta chain was recorded in a study of shared clonotypes between healthy human individuals (dated by TCRdb to the early 2020s). Background on the whole study: A few men and two women, aged 18 to 49 years, made up the cohort. For each donor, CD4 naive and CD4 memory were each given three plates, CD8 naive was given two plates, and CD8 memory was given one plate. To estimate repertoire size and how much clonotype sharing occurs between individuals, the study deeply sequenced the blood TCR repertoires of about five healthy adults. To increase sequencing depth and limit assay-specific biases, different laboratories used diverse techniques to prepare libraries and sequence TCR repertoires. Per donor, leukapheresis produced somewhere between about 0.9 and 9 billion PBMCs. The study at large found these results: Clonotypes shared by all four sorted-subset donors showed higher generation probabilities than non-shared clonotypes. Pairwise subsampling indicated that sequencing depth was expected to affect the degree of clonotype sharing among donors. Larger estimated clonotype richness was generally found for naive subsets than for memory subsets. About 4.5% of naive CD4, 3% to 3.5% of naive CD8, approximately 2% of memory CD4, and 0.35% to 0.5% of memory CD8 clonotypes were shared across several donors. Sampling was restricted to blood, and TCR repertoires in tissues likely differ from the TCR repertoires found in blood. Incomplete sequencing was indicated by rarefaction of sorted-subset datasets, despite the large sequencing depth. The small number of donors limited the genetic and exposure-history diversity represented.

Of note for this clone: The antigen it binds to is not known. Per-base qualities were not stored, and no clone one base away is much larger.

Using the deep immunoSEQ assay, TCR CDR3 regions were amplified from genomic DNA by multiplex PCR. Extracted genomic DNA from each cell subset was distributed evenly across all wells of several immunoSEQ 96-well plates, and each plate was treated as a replicate. For sorted subsets, approximately 0.2 ug of genomic DNA, equivalent to 30,000 or so T cell genomes, went into each replicate PCR. Purified libraries were quantified with a Qubit 3.0 fluorometer, sized on a Bioanalyzer 2100, and re-quantified with the KAPA Library Quantification kit. A separate single-read 150-cycle Illumina NextSeq 550 flow cell was used to sequence each immunoSEQ 96-well plate. In the paper's pipeline: Because the immunoSEQ output included only junctional sequences and no quality scores, the filtering could not be the same as the filtering used for full-length reads. Sequences were annotated with PyIR, a Python wrapper for IgBLAST v1.9, and V/J genes and CDR3 were assigned using IMGT germline references. Reads with weak V/J assignments (E-value above 1e-6), missing CDR3, stop codons, out-of-frame junctions, or ambiguous translated residues were removed. V3J clonotypes were defined as sequences sharing the same inferred V gene, J gene, and CDR3 amino acid sequence. To compute the percentage overlap between repertoires, the number of shared unique clonotypes was divided by the size of the smaller repertoire. Richness of each repertoire was evaluated using RTK rarefaction, the Chao1 estimator, and Recon v2.1 estimates of unobserved clonotypes. Generation probabilities for all TCRbeta clonotypes obtained by the gDNA method from a handful of donors were computed using OLGA. Entries here come from immuneACCESS through TCRdb and include only in-frame sequences with V and J called. Some clones fail to appear in such tables; in the studies checked, an unresolved V gene covers under half of the shortfall, and the cause of the remainder is unknown. V, J and clone size derive from that table, while D and trimming were established from the DNA sequence. The sample contains some 900,000 clones, more than 75% of them found a single time. Approximately 1.5% of the sample belongs to the ten largest clones.

The donors were healthy, HIV-negative adults who had no recently reported acute infections or vaccinations. Only Caucasian adults living in Nashville, Tennessee, USA were represented among the donors. Magnetic negative selection was used to enrich CD4+ T cells, after which naive cells were positively selected on CD45RA and the negative fraction became the memory subset. Blood was obtained by leukapheresis, after which PBMCs were separated by Ficoll-Histopaque density gradient centrifugation and cryopreserved in liquid nitrogen vapor phase. Purity and quantity of every magnetically sorted T cell population were checked by analytical flow cytometry. Genomic DNA was isolated from every sorted fraction and measured by UV absorbance on a Nanodrop 2000c. The clonotype was recovered from a man younger than 35 in good health. The sequenced material came from memory CD4+ T cells sorted from blood. The cell subset or site label, read with the paper, signifies: CD45RA-negative fraction.

DNA sequence: TGTGCCAGCAGTGAAGTCGGGACGGACTTTACTCTGTTTTTT. Protein translation: CASSEVGTDFTLFF. The chain couples TRBV6-1 to TRBJ1-4; tentative D gene TRBD1, with 5 bases matching. Its CDR3 holds 14 amino acids, cysteine through phenylalanine. CDR3 DNA only is kept here, 42 bases in frame from base 1. V loses 1 base of germline sequence and J loses 14 bases, and the interval between the two ends is 17 bases. The CDR1 and CDR2 encoded by the germline V gene are MNHNS and SASEGT.